The source of this T cell receptor beta chain is a study of cytomegalovirus exposure and HLA in healthy donors (dated 2017 in TCRdb). Study-level background: An earlier analysis of approximately 600 of the donors reported 276 Gb of sequence data and around 110 million unique TCR beta sequences from about 179 million T cells. In addition to the first cohort of roughly 670 subjects, a separate validation cohort of some 120 different subjects was used. To decide whether each TCR beta V gene segment behaved as functional or pseudogenic, an earlier analysis of some 580 of the donors relied on high-throughput TCR beta sequencing. All discovery cohort repertoires had been generated using a single sequencing platform. HLA typing covered class I and class II loci at four-digit resolution. The later analysis used no new phenotypic data to find candidate immune exposures, relying instead on TCR beta sequences and their occurrence across donors. The number of typed donors differed by locus: 629-630 for A, B, C, DRB1 and DQB1; approximately 530 for DQA1; approximately 610 for DPA1; and around 490 for DPB1. Genome-wide SNP genotypes for about 55% of the roughly 670 donors were used in a later genetic analysis, which treated that subset as a discovery cohort. Alongside the repertoire data, information on donor age, sex, ethnicity and CMV serostatus was compiled. The study combined high-throughput TCR immunosequencing, statistical association of individual TCRs with disease status, and machine learning to predict cytomegalovirus infection status. An early release covering 500 to 750 HLA-typed donors comprised approximately 300 gigabases of sequencing data and approximately 80 million unique TCR sequences. A later analysis re-examined previously published TCR beta repertoires from roughly 720 donors and added high-resolution HLA genotyping to investigate patterns of TCR occurrence. Among the roughly 430 genotyped donors, about 83% belonged to the genetic ancestry cluster associated with self-reported Caucasian donors. Among 398 genotyped donors of the cohort, an average of approximately 240,000 unique TCR beta nucleotide sequences were sequenced per donor, roughly 18% of them non-productive. Roughly 5 DR-DQ haplotypes were handled as single units for association and clustering, since linkage in the cohort was strong. The study profiled the T cell repertoires of approximately 700 subjects by immunosequencing and related them to cytomegalovirus serostatus. The study aimed to test whether cataloging public T cell receptors could reveal signatures of past pathogen exposure. Broad study findings and their caveats: A further reported finding was that TCR beta sequences accurately predicted the HLA-A and HLA-B alleles for most subjects in the first cohort. A group of highly shared sequence variants was considered likely to be a technical artifact of the sequencing pipeline. A later analysis found that most CMV-associated TCR beta chains appeared HLA-restricted, with HLA associations seemingly driven largely by CMV exposure. The cohort was sequenced for TCR beta chains only, and without alpha or paired-chain data the features that could be detected were limited. According to a later genetic analysis, donors in an Asian-associated ancestry cluster had fewer N-insertions in productive TCRs than the roughly 700-donor mean. The authors suggested that the approach could potentially be extended to other disease states and immunological phenotypes. Because some donors lacked HLA typing at each locus, the association tests relied only on the typed subset. A later analysis found that HLA-associated TCR beta chains were more clonally expanded and had lower generation probabilities than equally common non-associated chains. When HLA alleles, especially DR and DQ, strongly co-occurred, attributing TCR associations to individual alleles was difficult. A later analysis reported that several top co-occurrence clusters appeared linked to parvovirus B19, influenza, CMV and Epstein-Barr virus. Because the 87-base-pair reads could not distinguish some IMGT-functional V segments, including TRBV6-2 and TRBV6-3, those segments were excluded. A later analysis associated about 18,000 TCR beta sequences with specific HLA alleles at a false discovery rate of 0.05. Approximately 18 rarely observed V segments, including chromosome 9 orphons, were excluded from the earlier analysis of several hundred of the donors because counts were too low. Broadly in line with IMGT annotations, most TCR beta V segments showed up in productive rearrangements about 87% or about 30% of the time in an earlier analysis of several hundred of the donors. Three of the identified cytomegalovirus-associated TCR beta chains were confirmed in vitro to be specific for cytomegalovirus antigens. In both the original and validation cohorts, the classifier was reported to diagnose cytomegalovirus status with high specificity and sensitivity. Roughly uniform sequencing depth across donors was assumed in presence/absence analyses, although this assumption may not hold. Most TCR sequences were seen in very few donors, while some public TCRs were found in many individuals. In a later genetic analysis, a missense DCLRE1C variant was associated with V-gene and J-gene trimming of TCR beta chains, and the association was replicated in an independent cohort. The study gave a list of about 160 TCR beta chains associated with cytomegalovirus. Correlated functional status among segregating V segments might be attributable to linkage disequilibrium, but an unknown experimental factor could not be ruled out. In a later analysis, the rate of TCR association differed among HLA loci, with DRB1 alleles having the most associated TCRs and HLA-C alleles having the fewest. CMV serostatus was the only immune exposure information available for the cohort.

According to the germline V gene, CDR1 reads LGHNT and CDR2 reads FRNRAP. Taken from cysteine to phenylalanine, the CDR3 has 14 residues. The kept DNA is CDR3 alone, 42 bases in frame from the first base. Trimmed from V: 1 base; trimmed from J: 11 bases; junction bases lacking a gene match: 6. About this clone itself: No cognate antigen has been identified for it. The sample holds no much larger clone one base away, and base qualities are not on file.

The cohort comprised hundreds of healthy bone marrow donors. At the time of sampling, every cohort member was nominally healthy, though immune exposures that went unrecorded were likely present. The donor tested CMV seronegative and was one of the 352 seronegative cohort members. Each donor provided a peripheral blood sample, and peripheral blood mononuclear cells were used for TCR beta sequencing. Genomic DNA was extracted from the blood cell samples with the Qiagen DNeasy Blood Extraction Kit. The method was the immunoSEQ multiplex PCR assay. The multiplex PCR relied on a mix of 60 forward primers for TCR Vbeta segments and 13 reverse primers for TCR Jbeta segments. The CDR3 region of rearranged TCR beta genes was amplified from genomic DNA by a multiplex PCR assay. On the Illumina HiSeq System, the amplified TCR beta libraries were sequenced as 87-base-pair reads. Processing in the source paper ran as follows. In a later analysis, 70 million to 95 million unique TCR beta chains were counted across the roughly 700 repertoires, and approximately 11 million of these chains were shared by at least two donors. To remove PCR and sequencing errors, raw reads were error-corrected and collapsed into unique sequences using a nearest-neighbor algorithm that merged closely related sequences. CDR3 sequences were aligned to IMGT reference sequences to assign V, D and J gene segments. For a sequence to be retained, a match of at least six nucleotides was required to both a V gene segment and a J gene segment. A rearrangement was called productive if the CDR3 had no stop codons and remained in frame with V and J, and every other rearrangement was called non-productive. CDR3 was defined according to IMGT convention as the region running from the second conserved V-encoded cysteine to the conserved J-encoded phenylalanine. Sequences without an unambiguous match to a single V gene segment were excluded from the earlier analysis of about 600 of the donors. An earlier analysis of 500 to 700 of the donors classified V segments as functional when productive rearrangements were above 56.7% and as segregating when the standard deviation between donors was above 5%. A statistical classification framework was developed to diagnose cytomegalovirus status using the catalog of TCR beta chain sequences. A later analysis assigned V and J genes by comparing TCR nucleotide sequences with IMGT/GENE-DB human TR gene sequences. In a later analysis, CDR3 sequences and most-parsimonious VDJ recombination scenarios were assigned using the TCRdist pipeline. A later analysis defined each TCR beta chain by its CDR3 amino acid sequence plus V-gene family, and excluded reads lacking a unique V-gene family. As a way to deal with suspected cross-contamination and a sequencing artifact, a later analysis dropped more than 500 nucleotide sequences that were highly shared and had low generation probability. For each public chain, a later analysis derived a clonal expansion index from normalized ranks of inferred template counts within each repertoire. In a later analysis, generation probabilities were computed with a VDJ recombination model fitted to out-of-frame rearrangements, and the resulting probabilities were checked against IGoR. A later analysis scored TCR-TCR, TCR-HLA and TCR-CMV co-occurrence with hypergeometric tests, applying a repertoire-size bias correction to TCR pairs. False discovery rates were estimated in a later analysis by permuting HLA or CMV assignments 20 times. In a later analysis, co-occurring TCRs were grouped using DBSCAN, and TCRdist sequence similarity was added for clustering within HLA-allele-positive subsets. Repertoires with fewer than 30,000 or more than 120,000 public chains were left out of co-occurrence clustering, as were about five repertoires with anomalous nucleotide sharing. TCRdb carries this immuneACCESS record with in-frame sequences only. Its versions omit some clonotypes, under half of them owing to an unresolved V gene in the studies checked, with the rest unexplained. V and J calls and clone size follow that table, whereas D and trimming were derived from the DNA. Within this sample are about 140,000 clones, with about 85% of them counted one time only. The ten most abundant clones make up roughly 2.5% of the sample.

The receptor was isolated from a boy younger than 10 in good health and CMV-seronegative. Sequenced material: PBMCs. The V and J segments used are TRBV12-5 and TRBJ1-4; 8 junctional bases match TRBD1. CDR3 loop: CASGLGQGAGKLFF. The DNA is TGTGCTAGTGGTTTGGGTCAGGGGGCCGGGAAACTGTTTTTT.